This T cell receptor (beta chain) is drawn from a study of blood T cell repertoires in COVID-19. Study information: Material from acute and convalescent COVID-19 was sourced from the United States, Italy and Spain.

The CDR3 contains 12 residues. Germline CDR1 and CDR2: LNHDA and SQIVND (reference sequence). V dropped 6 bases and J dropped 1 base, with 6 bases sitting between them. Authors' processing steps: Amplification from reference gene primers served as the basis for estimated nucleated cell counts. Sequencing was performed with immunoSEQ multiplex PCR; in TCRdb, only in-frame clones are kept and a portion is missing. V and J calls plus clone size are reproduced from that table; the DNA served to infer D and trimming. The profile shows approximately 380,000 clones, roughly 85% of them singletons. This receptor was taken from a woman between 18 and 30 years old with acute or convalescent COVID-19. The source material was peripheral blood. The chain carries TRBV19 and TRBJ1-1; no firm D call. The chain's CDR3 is CASSSWNTEAFF. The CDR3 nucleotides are TGTGCCAGTAGCTCGTGGAACACTGAAGCTTTCTTT.